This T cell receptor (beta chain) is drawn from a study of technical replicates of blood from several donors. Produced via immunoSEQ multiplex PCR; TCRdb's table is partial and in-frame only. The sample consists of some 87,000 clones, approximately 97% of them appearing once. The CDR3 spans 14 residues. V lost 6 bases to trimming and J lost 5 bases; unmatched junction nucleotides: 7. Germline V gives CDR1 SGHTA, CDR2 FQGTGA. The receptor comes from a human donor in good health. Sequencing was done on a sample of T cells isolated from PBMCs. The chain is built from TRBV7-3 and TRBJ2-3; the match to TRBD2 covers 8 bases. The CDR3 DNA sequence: TGTGCCAGCAGGGCGGGGGGCTCGTTAGATACGCAGTATTTT. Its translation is CASRAGGSLDTQYF.